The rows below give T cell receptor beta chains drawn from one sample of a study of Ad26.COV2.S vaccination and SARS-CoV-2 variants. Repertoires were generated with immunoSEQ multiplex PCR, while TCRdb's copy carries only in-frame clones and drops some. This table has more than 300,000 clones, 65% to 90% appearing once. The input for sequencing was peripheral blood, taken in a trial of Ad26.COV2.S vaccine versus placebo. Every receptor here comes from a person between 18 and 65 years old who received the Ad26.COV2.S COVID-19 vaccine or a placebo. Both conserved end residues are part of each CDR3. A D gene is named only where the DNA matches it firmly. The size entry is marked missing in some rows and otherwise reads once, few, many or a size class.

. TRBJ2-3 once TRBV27 TGTGCCAGCAGTTTATGGGTAAAGGGGGGAAGGGGAGATACGCAGTATTTT CASSLWVKGGRGDTQYF
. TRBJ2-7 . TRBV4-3 TGCGCCAGCAGTCCCGAACCCCAAGACTCGCCCCTCGAGCAGTACTTC CASSPEPQDSPLEQYF
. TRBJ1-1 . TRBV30 TGTGCCTGGAGCACAGGGTTCGACACTGAAGCTTTCTTT CAWSTGFDTEAFF
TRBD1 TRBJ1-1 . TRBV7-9 TGTGCCGGGACTAAGGGGGCGAACACTGAAGCTTTCTTT CAGTKGANTEAFF
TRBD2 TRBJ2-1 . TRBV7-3 TGTGCCAGCAGCCTTCTAGCGGGAGCTGGAAATGAGCAGTTCTTC CASSLLAGAGNEQFF
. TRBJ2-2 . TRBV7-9 TGTGCCAGCAGCTTAGTCCGGGGCAGGGATAACACCGGGGAGCTGTTTTTT CASSLVRGRDNTGELFF
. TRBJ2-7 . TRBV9 TGTGCCAGCAGCGTAGAAGGCGAAGGAGGCTACGAGCAGTACTTC CASSVEGEGGYEQYF
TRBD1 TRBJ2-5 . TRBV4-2 TGTGCCAGCAGCCAAGATCCCCTGGCAGGGGGTGAGGAGACCCAGTACTTC CASSQDPLAGGEETQYF
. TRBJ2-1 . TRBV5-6 TGTGCCAGCAGCCTGTTGGGACACGGTGACAATGAGCAGTTCTTC CASSLLGHGDNEQFF
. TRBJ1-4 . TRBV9 TGTGCCAGCAGCGGTCGCCTGGGTCCCGACAATGAAAAACTGTTTTTT CASSGRLGPDNEKLFF
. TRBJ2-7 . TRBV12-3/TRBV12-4 TGTGCCAGCAGACCTCAACCCTCCTACGAGCAGTACTTC CASRPQPSYEQYF
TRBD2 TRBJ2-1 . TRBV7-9 TGTGCCAGCAGCCCACCGGGACTAGCGAACAATGAGCAGTTCTTC CASSPPGLANNEQFF
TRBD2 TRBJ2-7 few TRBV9 TGTGCCAGCAGCGGGGGACTAGCGGGAGCCAGGTACGAGCAGTACTTC CASSGGLAGARYEQYF
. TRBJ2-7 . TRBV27 TGTGCCAGCAGTTTCGAGCCCCAGGGTCCCGGCGAGCAGTACTTC CASSFEPQGPGEQYF
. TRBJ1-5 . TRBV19 TGTGCCAGTAGTGCAAAGCCCCCGCGCAGGGGCAATCAGCCCCAGCATTTT CASSAKPPRRGNQPQHF
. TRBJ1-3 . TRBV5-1 TGCGCCAGCAGCTTGGGCAGGAGCTCTGGAAACACCATATATTTT CASSLGRSSGNTIYF
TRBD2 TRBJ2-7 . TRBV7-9 TGTGCCAGCAGCTCTTGGGGACTAGCGGCCTACGAGCAGTACTTC CASSSWGLAAYEQYF
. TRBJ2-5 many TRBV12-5 TGTGCTAGTGGTTTTGGGAGGCCGGGGGAGACCCAGTACTTC CASGFGRPGETQYF
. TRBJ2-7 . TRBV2 TGTGCCAGCACCGAAAGTGCCGGGGGTGAAAACGAGCAGTACTTC CASTESAGGENEQYF
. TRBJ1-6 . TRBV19 TGTGCCAGTAGTGCCGTAGATACACTAAATTCACCCCTCCACTTT CASSAVDTLNSPLHF
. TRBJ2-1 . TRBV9 TGTGCCAGCAGCGTAGGGGGAACAGGGAATAATGAGCAGTTCTTC CASSVGGTGNNEQFF
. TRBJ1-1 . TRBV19 TGTGCCAGTAGTATCAGGGGCATTAACACTGAAGCTTTCTTT CASSIRGINTEAFF
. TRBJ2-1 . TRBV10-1 TGCGCCGGAAGAGGGCAGGGTGAAGGTGAGCAGTTCTTC CAGRGQGEGEQFF
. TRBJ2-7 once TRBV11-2 TGTGCCAGCAGCTTAAGTCCGCGCTCCTACGAGCAGTACTTC CASSLSPRSYEQYF
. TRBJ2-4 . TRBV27 TGTGCCAGCAGTCCCCGACAGACTCTAGCCAAAAACATTCAGTACTTC CASSPRQTLAKNIQYF
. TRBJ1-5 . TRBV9 TGTGCCAGCAGCGTAGACAGCTTCAGCAATCAGCCCCAGCATTTT CASSVDSFSNQPQHF
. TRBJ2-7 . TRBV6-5 TGTGCCAGCAGTTCCCCAGGTAGCGAGCAGTACTTC CASSSPGSEQYF
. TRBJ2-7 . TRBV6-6 TGTGCCAGCAGCCACAGGGCGGGAGAGCAGTACTTC CASSHRAGEQYF
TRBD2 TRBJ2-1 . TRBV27 TGTGCCAGCAGTAGGGGTAGCGGGGGGGCCTACAATGAGCAGTTCTTC CASSRGSGGAYNEQFF
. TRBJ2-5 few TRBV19 TGTGCCAGTACCCCTCCTGGGGTTTCGGAGACCCAGTACTTC CASTPPGVSETQYF
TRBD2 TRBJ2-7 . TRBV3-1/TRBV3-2 TGTGCCAGCAGCCCGGCCGGGAGGGCCGGTGAGCAGTACTTC CASSPAGRAGEQYF
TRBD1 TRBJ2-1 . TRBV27 TGTGCCAGCAGTTTGGGACAGGGTTTCTACAATGAGCAGTTCTTC CASSLGQGFYNEQFF
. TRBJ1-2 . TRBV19 TGTGCCAGTAGTGTACCAAATGGCCGCTATGGCTACACCTTC CASSVPNGRYGYTF
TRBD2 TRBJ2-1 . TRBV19 TGTGCCAGTAGTATAGAAGGCGCTAGCGGGGTCCCCGAGCAGTTCTTC CASSIEGASGVPEQFF
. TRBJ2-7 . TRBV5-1 TGCGCCAGCAGCTTGGCGGGGCCTTCCTACGAGCAGTACTTC CASSLAGPSYEQYF
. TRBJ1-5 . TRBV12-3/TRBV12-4 TGTGCCAGCAGTTTAGCGGCCCAGGGTCGCCAGCATTTT CASSLAAQGRQHF
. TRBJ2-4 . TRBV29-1 TGCAGCGTTGATTCGCCAGGCGACATTCAGTACTTC CSVDSPGDIQYF
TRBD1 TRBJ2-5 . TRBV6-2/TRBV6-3 TGTGCCAGCAGTTACCCCCGGACAGGGGGCGGAGAGACCCAGTACTTC CASSYPRTGGGETQYF
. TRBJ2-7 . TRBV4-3 TGCGCCAGCAGCCTTCCTGGGGACTTGGCGGGGCCCTACGAGCAGTACTTC CASSLPGDLAGPYEQYF
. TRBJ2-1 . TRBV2 TGTGCCAGCAGTGATAACGGGGACAATGAGCAGTTCTTC CASSDNGDNEQFF
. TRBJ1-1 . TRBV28 TGTGCCAGCAGTCCACCAGGGCTGGGAGCTTTCTTT CASSPPGLGAFF
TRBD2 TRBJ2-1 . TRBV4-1 TGCGCCAGCAGCCAAGAGCTAGCGGGAGCATTTGATGAGCAGTTCTTC CASSQELAGAFDEQFF
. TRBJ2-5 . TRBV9 TGTGCCAGCAGCGTATTTTGGGGTTCCGAAGAGACCCAGTACTTC CASSVFWGSEETQYF
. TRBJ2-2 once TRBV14 TGTGCCAGCAAAGTCGGCGGGGCCAACACCGGGGAGCTGTTTTTT CASKVGGANTGELFF
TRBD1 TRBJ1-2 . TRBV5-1 TGCGCCAGCAGCCTGCCAGGGGGTGGTGGCTACACCTTC CASSLPGGGGYTF
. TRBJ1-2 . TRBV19 TGTGCCAGTAGACCCATGGGGCCTCGCTATGGCTACACCTTC CASRPMGPRYGYTF
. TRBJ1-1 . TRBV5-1 TGCGCCAGCAGCTTGGATGGGACCGACTTTAACACTGAAGCTTTCTTT CASSLDGTDFNTEAFF
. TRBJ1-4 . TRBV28 TGTGCCAGCAGTTTTGGAGGGAATGGTAATGAAAAACTGTTTTTT CASSFGGNGNEKLFF
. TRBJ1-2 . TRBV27 TGTGCCAGCAGTTTAGGGGGGGGTAACTATGGCTACACCTTC CASSLGGGNYGYTF
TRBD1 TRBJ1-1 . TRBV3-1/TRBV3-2 TGTGCCAGCAGCTTGAGACAGGGGGCGTCTGAAGCTTTCTTT CASSLRQGASEAFF